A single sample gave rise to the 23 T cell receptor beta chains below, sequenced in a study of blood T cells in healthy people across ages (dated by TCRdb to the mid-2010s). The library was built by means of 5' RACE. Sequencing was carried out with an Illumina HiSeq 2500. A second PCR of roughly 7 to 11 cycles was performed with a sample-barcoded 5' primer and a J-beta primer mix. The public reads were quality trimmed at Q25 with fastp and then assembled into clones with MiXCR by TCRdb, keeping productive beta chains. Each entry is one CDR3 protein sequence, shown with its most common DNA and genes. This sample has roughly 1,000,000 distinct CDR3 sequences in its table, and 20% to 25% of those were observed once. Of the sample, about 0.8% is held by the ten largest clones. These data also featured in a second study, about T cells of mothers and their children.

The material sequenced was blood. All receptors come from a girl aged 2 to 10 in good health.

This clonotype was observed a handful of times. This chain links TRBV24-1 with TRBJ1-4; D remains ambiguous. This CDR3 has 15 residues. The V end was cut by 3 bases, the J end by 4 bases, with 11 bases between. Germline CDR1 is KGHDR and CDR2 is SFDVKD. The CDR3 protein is CATSDHRRDNEKLFF. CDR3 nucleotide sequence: TGTGCCACCAGTGATCACAGACGGGATAATGAAAAACTGTTTTTT.

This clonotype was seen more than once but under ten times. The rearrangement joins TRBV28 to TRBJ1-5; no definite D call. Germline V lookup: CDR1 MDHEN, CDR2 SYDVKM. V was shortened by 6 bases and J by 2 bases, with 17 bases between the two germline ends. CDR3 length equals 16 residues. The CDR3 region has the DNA TGTGCCAGCAGCTCCCTAGGAGTTAGAGGCAATCAGCCCCAGCATTTT. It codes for CASSSLGVRGNQPQHF.

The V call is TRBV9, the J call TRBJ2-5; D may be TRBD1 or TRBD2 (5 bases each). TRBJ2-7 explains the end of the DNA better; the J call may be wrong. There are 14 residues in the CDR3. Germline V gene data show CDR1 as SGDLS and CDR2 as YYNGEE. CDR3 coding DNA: TGTGCCAGCAGCGTAGGGGACCCCTCCTACGAGCAGTACTTC. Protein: CASSVGDPSYEQYF.

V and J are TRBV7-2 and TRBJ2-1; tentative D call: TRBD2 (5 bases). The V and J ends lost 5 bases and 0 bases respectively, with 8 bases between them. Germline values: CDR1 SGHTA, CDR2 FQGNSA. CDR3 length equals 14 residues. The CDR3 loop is CASSGSPSYNEQFF. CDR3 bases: TGTGCCAGCAGCGGGAGTCCCTCCTACAATGAGCAGTTCTTC.

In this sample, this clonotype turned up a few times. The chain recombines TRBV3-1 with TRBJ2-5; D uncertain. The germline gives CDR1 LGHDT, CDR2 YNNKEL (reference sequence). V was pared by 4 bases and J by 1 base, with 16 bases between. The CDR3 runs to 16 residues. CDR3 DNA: TGTGCCAGCAGCCCGAATCGAGCCGACCCCCAAGAGACCCAGTACTTC. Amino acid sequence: CASSPNRADPQETQYF.

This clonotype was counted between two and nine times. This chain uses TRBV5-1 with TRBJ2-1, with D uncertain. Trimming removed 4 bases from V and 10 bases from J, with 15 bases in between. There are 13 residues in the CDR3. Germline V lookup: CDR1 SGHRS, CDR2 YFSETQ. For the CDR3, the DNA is TGCGCCAGCAGCCCTGGTGGCTCCCCGGAGCAGTTCTTC. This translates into CASSPGGSPEQFF.

The chain's CDR3 is CASSQEFEIHTEAFF. CDR3 bases: TGCGCCAGCAGCCAAGAATTCGAGATACACACTGAAGCTTTCTTT. The gene calls are TRBV4-3 and TRBJ1-1; D gene ambiguous. Germline V gene sequence: CDR1 LGHNA, CDR2 YSLEER. The CDR3 covers 15 residues. V was pared by 0 bases and J by 3 bases, with 11 bases between.

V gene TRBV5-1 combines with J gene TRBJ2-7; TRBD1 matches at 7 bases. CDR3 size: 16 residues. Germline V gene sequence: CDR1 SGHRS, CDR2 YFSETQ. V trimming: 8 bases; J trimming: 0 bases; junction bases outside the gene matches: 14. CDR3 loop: CARVRPRTGSSYEQYF. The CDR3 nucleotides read TGCGCCAGAGTCAGACCTAGGACAGGCTCCTCCTACGAGCAGTACTTC. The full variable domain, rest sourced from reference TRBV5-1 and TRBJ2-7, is KAGVTQTPRYLIKTRGQQVTLSCSPISGHRSVSWYQQTPGQGLQFLFEYFSETQRNKGNFPGRFSGRQFSNSRSEMNVSTLELGDSALYLCARVRPRTGSSYEQYFGPGTRLTVT.

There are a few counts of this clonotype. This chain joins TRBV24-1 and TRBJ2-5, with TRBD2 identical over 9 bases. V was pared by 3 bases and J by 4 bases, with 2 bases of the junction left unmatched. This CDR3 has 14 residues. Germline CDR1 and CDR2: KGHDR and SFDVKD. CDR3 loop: CATSDLAGTETQYF. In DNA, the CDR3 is TGTGCCACCAGTGATCTAGCGGGGACAGAGACCCAGTACTTC.

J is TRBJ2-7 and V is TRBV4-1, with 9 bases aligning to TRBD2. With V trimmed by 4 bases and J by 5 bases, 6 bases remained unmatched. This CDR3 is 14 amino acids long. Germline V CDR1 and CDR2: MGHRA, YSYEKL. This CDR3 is CASSPILAGDEQYF. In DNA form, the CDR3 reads TGCGCCAGCAGCCCGATCTTAGCGGGAGACGAGCAGTACTTC.

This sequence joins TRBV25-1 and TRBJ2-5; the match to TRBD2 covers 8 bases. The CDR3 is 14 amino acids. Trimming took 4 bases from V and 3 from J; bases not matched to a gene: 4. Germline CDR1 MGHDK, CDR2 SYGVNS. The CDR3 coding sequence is TGTGCCAGCAGTGCACTAGCGGATGAAGAGACCCAGTACTTC. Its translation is CASSALADEETQYF.

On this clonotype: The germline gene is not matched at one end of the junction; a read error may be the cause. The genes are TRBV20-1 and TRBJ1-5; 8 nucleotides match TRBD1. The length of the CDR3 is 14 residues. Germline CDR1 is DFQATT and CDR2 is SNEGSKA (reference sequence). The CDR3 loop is CGAAESRGLQPQHF. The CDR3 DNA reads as TGCGGTGCCGCGGAGAGCAGGGGGCTACAGCCCCAGCATTTT.

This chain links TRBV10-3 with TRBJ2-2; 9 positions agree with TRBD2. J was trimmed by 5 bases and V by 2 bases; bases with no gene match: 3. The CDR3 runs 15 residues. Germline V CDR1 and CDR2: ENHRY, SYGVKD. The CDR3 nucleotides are TGTGCCATCAGTGAGACTAGCGGGCTTACCGGGGAGCTGTTTTTT. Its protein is CAISETSGLTGELFF.

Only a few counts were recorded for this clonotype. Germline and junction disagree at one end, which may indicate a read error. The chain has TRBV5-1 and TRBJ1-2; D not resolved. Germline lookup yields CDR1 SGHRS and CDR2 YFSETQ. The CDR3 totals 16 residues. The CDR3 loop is CASSLEVGGFNYGYAF. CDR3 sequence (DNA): TGCGCCAGCAGCTTGGAAGTAGGCGGGTTTAACTATGGCTACGCCTTC.

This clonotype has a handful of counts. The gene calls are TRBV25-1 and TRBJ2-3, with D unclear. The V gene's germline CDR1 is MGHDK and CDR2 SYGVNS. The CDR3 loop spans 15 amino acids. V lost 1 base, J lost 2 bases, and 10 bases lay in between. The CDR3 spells CASSELELITDTQYF. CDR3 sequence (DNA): TGTGCCAGCAGTGAATTGGAGCTAATCACAGATACGCAGTATTTT.

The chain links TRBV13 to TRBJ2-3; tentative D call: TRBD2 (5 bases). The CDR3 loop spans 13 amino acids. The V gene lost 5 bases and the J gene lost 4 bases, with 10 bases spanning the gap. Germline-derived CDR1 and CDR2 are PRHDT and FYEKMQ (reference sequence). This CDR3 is CASSHLAPDTQYF. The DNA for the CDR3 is TGTGCCAGCAGCCACCTAGCCCCAGATACGCAGTATTTT. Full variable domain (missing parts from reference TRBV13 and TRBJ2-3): AAGVIQSPRHLIKEKRETATLKCYPIPRHDTVYWYQQGPGQDPQFLISFYEKMQSDKGSIPDRFSAQQFSDYHSELNMSSLELGDSALYFCASSHLAPDTQYFGPGTRLTVL.

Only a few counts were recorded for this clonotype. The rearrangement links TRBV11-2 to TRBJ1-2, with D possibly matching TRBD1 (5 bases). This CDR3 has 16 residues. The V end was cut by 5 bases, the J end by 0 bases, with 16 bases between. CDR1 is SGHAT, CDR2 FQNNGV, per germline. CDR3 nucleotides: TGTGCCAGCAGCCAAGGACAACCGTTTACTAACTATGGCTACACCTTC. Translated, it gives CASSQGQPFTNYGYTF. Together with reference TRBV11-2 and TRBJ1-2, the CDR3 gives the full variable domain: EAGVAQSPRYKIIEKRQSVAFWCNPISGHATLYWYQQILGQGPKLLIQFQNNGVVDDSQLPKDRFSAERLKGVDSTLKIQPAKLEDSAVYLCASSQGQPFTNYGYTFGSGTRLTVV.

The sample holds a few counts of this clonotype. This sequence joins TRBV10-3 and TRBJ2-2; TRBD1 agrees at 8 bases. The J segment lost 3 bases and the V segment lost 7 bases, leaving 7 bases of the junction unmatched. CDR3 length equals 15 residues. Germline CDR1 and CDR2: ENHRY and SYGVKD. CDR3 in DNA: TGTGCCATCATGCGGACAGGGCAGGACACCGGGGAGCTGTTTTTT. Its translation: CAIMRTGQDTGELFF.

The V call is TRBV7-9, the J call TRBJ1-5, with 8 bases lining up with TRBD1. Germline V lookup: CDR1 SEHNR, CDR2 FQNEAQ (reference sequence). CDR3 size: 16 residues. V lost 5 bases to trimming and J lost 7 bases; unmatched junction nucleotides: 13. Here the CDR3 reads CASSHSDRGLGQPQHF. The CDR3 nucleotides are TGTGCCAGCAGCCATTCAGACAGGGGATTGGGGCAGCCCCAGCATTTT.

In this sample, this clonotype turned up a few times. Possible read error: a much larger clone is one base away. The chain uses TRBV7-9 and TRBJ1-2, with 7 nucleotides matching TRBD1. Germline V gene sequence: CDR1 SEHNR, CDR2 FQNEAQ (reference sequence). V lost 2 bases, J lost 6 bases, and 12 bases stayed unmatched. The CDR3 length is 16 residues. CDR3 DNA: TGTGCCAGCAGCTTATCAGGGACAGAGGACAACCATGGCTACACCTTC. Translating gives CASSLSGTEDNHGYTF. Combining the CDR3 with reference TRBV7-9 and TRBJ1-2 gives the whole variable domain DTGVSQNPRHKITKRGQNVTFRCDPISEHNRLYWYRQTLGQGPEFLTYFQNEAQLEKSRLLSDRFSAERPKGSFSTLEIQRTEQGDSAMYLCASSLSGTEDNHGYTFGSGTRLTVV.

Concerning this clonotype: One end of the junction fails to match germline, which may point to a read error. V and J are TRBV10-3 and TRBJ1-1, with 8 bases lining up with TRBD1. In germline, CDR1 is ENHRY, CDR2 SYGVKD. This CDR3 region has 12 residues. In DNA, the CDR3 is TGTGCCACCCAATCGGGCAGGGGGCCAGCTTCCTTT. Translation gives CATQSGRGPASF.

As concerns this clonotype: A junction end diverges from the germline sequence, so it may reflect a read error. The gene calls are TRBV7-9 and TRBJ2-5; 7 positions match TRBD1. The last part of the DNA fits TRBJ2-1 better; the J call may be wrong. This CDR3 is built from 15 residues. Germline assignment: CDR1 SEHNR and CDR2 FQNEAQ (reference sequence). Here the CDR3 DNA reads TGTGCCAGCAGCTCCGCCGGGACAGCGTACAGTGAGCAGTTCTTC. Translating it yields CASSSAGTAYSEQFF.

The CDR3 sequence is CASSQMTATNEKLFF. The CDR3 coding sequence is TGCGCCAGCAGCCAAATGACAGCAACTAATGAAAAACTGTTTTTT. This chain links TRBV4-3 with TRBJ1-4, with D possibly being TRBD1 (5 bases). CDR3 length equals 15 residues. The V gene's germline CDR1 is LGHNA and CDR2 YSLEER. The V and J ends lost 2 bases and 0 bases respectively, with 7 bases between them.